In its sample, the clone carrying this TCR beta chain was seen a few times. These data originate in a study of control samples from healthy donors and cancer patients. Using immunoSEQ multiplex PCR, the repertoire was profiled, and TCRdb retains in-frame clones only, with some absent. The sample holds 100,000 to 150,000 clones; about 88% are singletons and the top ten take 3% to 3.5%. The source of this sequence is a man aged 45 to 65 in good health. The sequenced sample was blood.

CDR3 loop: CATSDTRAGSANTGELFF. In DNA form, the CDR3 reads TGTGCCACCAGTGATACCCGGGCCGGGTCCGCGAACACCGGGGAGCTGTTTTTT. This chain joins TRBV24-1 and TRBJ2-2, with D uncertain. Germline CDR1 reads KGHDR; CDR2 reads SFDVKD. The CDR3 consists of 18 residues. V was shortened by 3 bases and J by 0 bases, with 16 bases between the two germline ends.